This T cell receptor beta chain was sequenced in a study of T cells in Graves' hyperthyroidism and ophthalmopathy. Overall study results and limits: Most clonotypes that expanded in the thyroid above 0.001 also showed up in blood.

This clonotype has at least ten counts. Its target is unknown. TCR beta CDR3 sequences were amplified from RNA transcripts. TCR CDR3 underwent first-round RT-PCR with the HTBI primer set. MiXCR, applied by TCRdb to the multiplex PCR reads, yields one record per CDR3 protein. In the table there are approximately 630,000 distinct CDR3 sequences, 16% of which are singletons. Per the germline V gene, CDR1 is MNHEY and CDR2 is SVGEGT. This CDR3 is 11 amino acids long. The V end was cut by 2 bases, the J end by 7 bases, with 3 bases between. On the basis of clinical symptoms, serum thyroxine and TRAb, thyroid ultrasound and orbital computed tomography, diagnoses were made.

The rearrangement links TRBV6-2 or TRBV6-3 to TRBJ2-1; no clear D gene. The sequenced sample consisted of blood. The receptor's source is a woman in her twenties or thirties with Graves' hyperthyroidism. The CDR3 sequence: CASSYINEQFF. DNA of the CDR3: TGTGCCAGCAGTTACATAAATGAGCAGTTCTTC.